The 9 T cell receptor beta chains below come from one sample, sequenced in a study of radiotherapy plus CTLA-4 blockade in lung cancer. Assay used: immunoSEQ multiplex PCR; TCRdb lists only in-frame clones, some missing. The sample consists of fewer than 150,000 clones, around 75% of them appearing once. Sequenced material: peripheral blood, taken from a patient treated with radiotherapy plus ipilimumab. These receptor sequences come from a human donor with non-small cell lung cancer who had a partial response to radiotherapy plus ipilimumab.

This rearrangement joins TRBV5-1 to TRBJ2-7; maybe TRBD1 (6 bases). The CDR3 contains 16 residues. CDR1 is SGHRS and CDR2 is YFSETQ in the germline V gene. V dropped 0 bases and J dropped 6 bases, with 19 bases sitting between them. The CDR3 sequence is CASSLAGADFYGEQYF. The CDR3, as DNA: TGCGCCAGCAGCTTGGCAGGGGCGGATTTTTATGGCGAGCAGTACTTC.

The V and J genes are TRBV27 and TRBJ1-1, with D unclear. The CDR3 extends over 8 amino acids. CDR1 MNHEY and CDR2 SMNVEV come from the germline V gene (reference sequence). The CDR3 loop reads CGPSEAFF. CDR3 nucleotide sequence: TGTGGGCCTTCTGAAGCTTTCTTT.

The V gene is TRBV2, the J gene TRBJ2-1; a weak D match, TRBD1 (5 bases). The CDR3 is made up of 15 amino acids. Germline CDR1 and CDR2: SNHLY and FYNNEI. V was cut by 6 bases and J by 2 bases, with 14 bases left in between. The CDR3 bases are TGTGCCAGCAGATTCCAGGGTGTCACCTACAATGAGCAGTTCTTC. Translating gives CASRFQGVTYNEQFF.

V and J are TRBV5-1 and TRBJ1-1; D may be TRBD1 (6 bases). Germline-derived CDR1 and CDR2 are SGHRS and YFSETQ. The V gene lost 3 bases and the J gene lost 11 bases, with 17 bases spanning the gap. This CDR3 spans 13 amino acids. The CDR3 DNA sequence: TGCGCCAGCAGCTCCGGTTCAGGGGCGGTTGCTTTCTTT. This sequence encodes CASSSGSGAVAFF.

The chain recombines TRBV5-1 with TRBJ2-7, with 11 bases identical to TRBD2. CDR1 and CDR2 from the germline V gene are SGHRS and YFSETQ. The CDR3 contains 12 residues. Trimming cost V 4 bases and J 7 bases; bases outside gene matches: 1. CDR3 sequence: CASSASGREQYF. Written as DNA, the CDR3 is TGCGCCAGCAGCGCTAGCGGGAGGGAGCAGTACTTC.

The rearrangement joins TRBV27 to TRBJ1-5, with TRBD1 matching over 8 bases. The germline CDR1 and CDR2 sequences are MNHEY and SMNVEV (reference sequence). The CDR3 covers 18 residues. V lost 3 bases and J lost 4; bases outside the gene matches: 14. The CDR3 reads CASSFRGAGGLRNQPQHF. For the CDR3, the DNA is TGTGCCAGCAGTTTTCGTGGGGCAGGGGGCTTGAGAAATCAGCCCCAGCATTTT.

The J gene is TRBJ2-1, the V gene TRBV7-3; TRBD2 agrees at 14 bases. Germline-derived CDR1 and CDR2 are SGHTA and FQGTGA. V shed 5 bases, J shed 9 bases, and the junction held 12 bases outside the gene matches. The CDR3 has 17 residues. For the CDR3, the DNA is TGTGCCAGCAGCCCCCTCCCCGGGACTAGCGGGAGTAGTGAGCAGTTCTTC. This sequence encodes CASSPLPGTSGSSEQFF.

This clone is a singleton in its sample. The chain combines TRBV19 with TRBJ2-3; D remains ambiguous. The CDR3 has 13 residues. CDR1 and CDR2 (germline): LNHDA, SQIVND (reference sequence). The V end lost 3 bases, the J end lost 1 base, and 5 bases lay between the germline ends. Here the CDR3 reads CASSILRTDTQYF. The CDR3 region has the DNA TGTGCCAGTAGTATTCTTCGCACAGATACGCAGTATTTT.

As for this clone: The conserved final phenylalanine or tryptophan is absent from the CDR3, which likely points to a read error. The V call is TRBV7-9, the J call TRBJ1-2, with unresolved D. V was clipped by 4 bases and J by 4 bases, with 22 bases between them. The V gene's germline CDR1 is SEHNR and CDR2 FQNEAQ (reference sequence). The CDR3 runs 17 residues. The CDR3 coding sequence is TGTGCCAGCAGCTCCCCCGGGGTTAGATCTAACCCCTATGGCTACACCCTC. This codes for CASSSPGVRSNPYGYTL.